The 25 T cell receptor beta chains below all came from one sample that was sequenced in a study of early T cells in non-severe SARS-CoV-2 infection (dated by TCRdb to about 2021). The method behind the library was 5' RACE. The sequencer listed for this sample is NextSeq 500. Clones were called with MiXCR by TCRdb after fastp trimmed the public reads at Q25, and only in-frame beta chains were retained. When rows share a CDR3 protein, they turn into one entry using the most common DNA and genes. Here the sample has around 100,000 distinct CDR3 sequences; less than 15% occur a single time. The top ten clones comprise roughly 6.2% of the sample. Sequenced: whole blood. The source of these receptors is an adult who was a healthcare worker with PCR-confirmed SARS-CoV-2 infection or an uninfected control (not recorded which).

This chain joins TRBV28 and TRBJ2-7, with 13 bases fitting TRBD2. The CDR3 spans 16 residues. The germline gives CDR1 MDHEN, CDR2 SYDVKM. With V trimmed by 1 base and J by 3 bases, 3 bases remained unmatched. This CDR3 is CASSLSGTSGNYEQYF. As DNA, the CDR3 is TGTGCCAGCAGTTTATCCGGGACTAGCGGGAACTACGAGCAGTACTTC.

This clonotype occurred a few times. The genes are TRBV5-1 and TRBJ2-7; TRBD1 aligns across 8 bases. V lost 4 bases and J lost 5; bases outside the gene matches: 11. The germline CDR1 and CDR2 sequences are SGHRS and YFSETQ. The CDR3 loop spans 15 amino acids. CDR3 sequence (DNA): TGCGCCAGCAGCCCTACGACAGGGGCCTTTGACGAGCAGTACTTC. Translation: CASSPTTGAFDEQYF. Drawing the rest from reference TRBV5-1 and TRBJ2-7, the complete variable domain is KAGVTQTPRYLIKTRGQQVTLSCSPISGHRSVSWYQQTPGQGLQFLFEYFSETQRNKGNFPGRFSGRQFSNSRSEMNVSTLELGDSALYLCASSPTTGAFDEQYFGPGTRLTVT.

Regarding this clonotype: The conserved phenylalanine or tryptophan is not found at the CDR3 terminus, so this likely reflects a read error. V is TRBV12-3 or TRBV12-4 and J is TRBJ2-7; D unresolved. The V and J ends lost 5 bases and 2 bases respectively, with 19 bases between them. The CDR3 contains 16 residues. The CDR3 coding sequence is TGTGCCAGCAGTCCCAGGATCGGTCTTGATGCCTACGAGCAGTACCTC. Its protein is CASSPRIGLDAYEQYL.

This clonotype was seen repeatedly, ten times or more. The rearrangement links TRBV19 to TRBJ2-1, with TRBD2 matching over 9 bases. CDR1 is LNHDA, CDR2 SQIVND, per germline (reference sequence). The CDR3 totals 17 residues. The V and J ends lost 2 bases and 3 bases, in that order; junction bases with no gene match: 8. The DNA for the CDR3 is TGTGCCAGTAGTATATGGGATCTAGCGGGACTCTACAATGAGCAGTTCTTC. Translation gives CASSIWDLAGLYNEQFF.

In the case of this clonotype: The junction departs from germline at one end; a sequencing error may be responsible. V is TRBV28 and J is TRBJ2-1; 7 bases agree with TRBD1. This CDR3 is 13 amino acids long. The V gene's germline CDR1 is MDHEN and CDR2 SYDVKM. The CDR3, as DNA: TGTGCCTGCAGGGGGTCAATTCCGAATGAGCAGTTCTTC. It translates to CACRGSIPNEQFF.

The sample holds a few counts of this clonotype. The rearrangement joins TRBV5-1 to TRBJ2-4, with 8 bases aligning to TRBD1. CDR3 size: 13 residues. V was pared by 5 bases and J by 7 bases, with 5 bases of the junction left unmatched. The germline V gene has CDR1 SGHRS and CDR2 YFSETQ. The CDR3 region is CASRAGTGNIQYF. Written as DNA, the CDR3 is TGCGCCAGCAGGGCCGGGACAGGCAACATTCAGTACTTC.

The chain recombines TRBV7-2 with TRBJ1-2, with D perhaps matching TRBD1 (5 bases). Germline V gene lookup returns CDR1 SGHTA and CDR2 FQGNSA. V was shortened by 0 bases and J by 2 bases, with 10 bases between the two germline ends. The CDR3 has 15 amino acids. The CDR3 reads CASSLAFAGNYGYTF. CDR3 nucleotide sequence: TGTGCCAGCAGCTTAGCCTTCGCAGGGAACTATGGCTACACCTTC. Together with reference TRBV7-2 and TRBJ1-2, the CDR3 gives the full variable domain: GAGVSQSPSNKVTEKGKDVELRCDPISGHTALYWYRQSLGQGLEFLIYFQGNSAPDKSGLPSDRFSAERTGGSVSTLTIQRTQQEDSAVYLCASSLAFAGNYGYTFGSGTRLTVV.

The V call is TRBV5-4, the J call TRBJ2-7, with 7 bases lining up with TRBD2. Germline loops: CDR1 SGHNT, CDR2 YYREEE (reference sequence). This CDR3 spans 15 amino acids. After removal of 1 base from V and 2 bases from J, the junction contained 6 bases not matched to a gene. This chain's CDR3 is CASSLPLADPYEQYF. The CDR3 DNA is TGTGCCAGCAGCTTGCCCCTAGCGGACCCCTACGAGCAGTACTTC. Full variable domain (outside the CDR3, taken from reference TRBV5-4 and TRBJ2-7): ETGVTQSPTHLIKTRGQQVTLRCSSQSGHNTVSWYQQALGQGPQFIFQYYREEENGRGNFPPRFSGLQFPNYSSELNVNALELDDSALYLCASSLPLADPYEQYFGPGTRLTVT.

The CDR3 nucleotides read TGTGCCAGTCGCACTTGGGCAGGGGAAGCTTTCTTT. This translates into CASRTWAGEAFF. J is TRBJ1-1 and V is TRBV28; perhaps TRBD1 as D (5 bases). There are 12 residues in the CDR3. Germline CDR1 is MDHEN and CDR2 is SYDVKM. The V gene lost 9 bases and the J gene lost 8 bases, with 16 bases spanning the gap.

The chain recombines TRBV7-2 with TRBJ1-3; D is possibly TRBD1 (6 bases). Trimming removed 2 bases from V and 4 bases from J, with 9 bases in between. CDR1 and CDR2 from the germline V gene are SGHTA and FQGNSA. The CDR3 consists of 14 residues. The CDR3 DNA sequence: TGTGCCAGCAGCTTATGGGGGCGCGGAAACACCATATATTTT. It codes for CASSLWGRGNTIYF.

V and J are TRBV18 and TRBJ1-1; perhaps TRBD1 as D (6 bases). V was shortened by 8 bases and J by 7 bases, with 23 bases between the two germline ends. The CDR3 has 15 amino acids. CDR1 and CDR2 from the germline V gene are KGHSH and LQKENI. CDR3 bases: TGTGCCAGCCCCACCGGGGGCGCATTCCCTTTTGAAGCTTTCTTT. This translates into CASPTGGAFPFEAFF.

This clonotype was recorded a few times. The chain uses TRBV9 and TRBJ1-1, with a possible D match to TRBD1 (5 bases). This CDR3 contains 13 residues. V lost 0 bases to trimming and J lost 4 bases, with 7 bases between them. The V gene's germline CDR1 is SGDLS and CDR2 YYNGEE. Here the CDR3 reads CASSVGGTTEAFF. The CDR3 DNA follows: TGTGCCAGCAGCGTAGGAGGGACCACTGAAGCTTTCTTT.

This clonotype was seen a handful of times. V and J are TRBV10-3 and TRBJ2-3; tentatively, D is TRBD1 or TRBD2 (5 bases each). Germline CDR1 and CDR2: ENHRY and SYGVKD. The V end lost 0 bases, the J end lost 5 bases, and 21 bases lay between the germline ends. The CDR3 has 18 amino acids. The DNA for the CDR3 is TGTGCCATCAGTGAGTCGATTCGAGGGGCTTCAGGTGAAGATACGCAGTATTTT. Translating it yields CAISESIRGASGEDTQYF.

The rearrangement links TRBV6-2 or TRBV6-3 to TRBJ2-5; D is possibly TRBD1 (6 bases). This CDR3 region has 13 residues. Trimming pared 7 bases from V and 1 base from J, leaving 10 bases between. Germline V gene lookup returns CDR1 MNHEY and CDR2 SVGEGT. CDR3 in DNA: TGTGCCAGCACCAGACAGGTCCAAGAGACCCAGTACTTC. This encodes CASTRQVQETQYF.

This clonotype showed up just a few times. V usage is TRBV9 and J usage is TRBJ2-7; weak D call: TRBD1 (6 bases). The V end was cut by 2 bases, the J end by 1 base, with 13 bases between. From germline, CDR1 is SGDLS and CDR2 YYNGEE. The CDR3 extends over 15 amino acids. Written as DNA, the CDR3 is TGTGCCAGCAGCGTCGCACCAGGGGTTTCCTACGAGCAGTACTTC. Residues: CASSVAPGVSYEQYF.

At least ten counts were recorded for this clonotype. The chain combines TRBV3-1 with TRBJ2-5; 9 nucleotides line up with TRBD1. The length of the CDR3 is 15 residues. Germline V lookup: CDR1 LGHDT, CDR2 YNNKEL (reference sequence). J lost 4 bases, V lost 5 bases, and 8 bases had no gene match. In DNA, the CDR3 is TGTGCCAGCAGCTTCGGACAGGGGTGGACAGAGACCCAGTACTTC. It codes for CASSFGQGWTETQYF.

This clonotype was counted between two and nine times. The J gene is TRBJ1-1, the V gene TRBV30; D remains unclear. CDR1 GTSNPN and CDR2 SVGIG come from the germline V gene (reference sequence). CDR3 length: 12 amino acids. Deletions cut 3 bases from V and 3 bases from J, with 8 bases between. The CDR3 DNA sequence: TGTGCCTGGAGGCAGGATTACACTGAAGCTTTCTTT. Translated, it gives CAWRQDYTEAFF.

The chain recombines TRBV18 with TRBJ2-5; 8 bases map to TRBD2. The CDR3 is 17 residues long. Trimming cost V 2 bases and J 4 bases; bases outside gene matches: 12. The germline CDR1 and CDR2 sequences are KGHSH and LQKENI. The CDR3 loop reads CASSPFGPPGGPETQYF. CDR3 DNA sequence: TGTGCCAGCTCACCATTCGGGCCCCCGGGAGGGCCAGAGACCCAGTACTTC. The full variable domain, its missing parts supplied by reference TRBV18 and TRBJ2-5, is NAGVMQNPRHLVRRRGQEARLRCSPMKGHSHVYWYRQLPEEGLKFMVYLQKENIIDESGMPKERFSAEFPKEGPSILRIQQVVRGDSAAYFCASSPFGPPGGPETQYFGPGTRLLVL.

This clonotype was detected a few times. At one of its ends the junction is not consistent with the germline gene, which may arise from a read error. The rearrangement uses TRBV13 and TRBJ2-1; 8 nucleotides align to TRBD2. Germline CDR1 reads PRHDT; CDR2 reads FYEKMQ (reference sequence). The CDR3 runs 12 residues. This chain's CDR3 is CASSPGTRPQVF. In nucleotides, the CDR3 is TGTGCCAGCAGCCCCGGGACTAGACCCCAGGTCTTC.

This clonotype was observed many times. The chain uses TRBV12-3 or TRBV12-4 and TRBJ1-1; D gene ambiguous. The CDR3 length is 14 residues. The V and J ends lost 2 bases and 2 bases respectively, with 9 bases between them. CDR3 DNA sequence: TGTGCCAGCAGTTTAAGGAACAAAAACACTGAAGCTTTCTTT. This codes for CASSLRNKNTEAFF.

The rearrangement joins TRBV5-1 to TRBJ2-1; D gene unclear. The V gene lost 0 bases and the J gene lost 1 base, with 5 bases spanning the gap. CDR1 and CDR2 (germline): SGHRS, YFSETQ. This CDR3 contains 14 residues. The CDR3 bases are TGCGCCAGCAGCTTGGACTATTCCTACAATGAGCAGTTCTTC. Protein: CASSLDYSYNEQFF.

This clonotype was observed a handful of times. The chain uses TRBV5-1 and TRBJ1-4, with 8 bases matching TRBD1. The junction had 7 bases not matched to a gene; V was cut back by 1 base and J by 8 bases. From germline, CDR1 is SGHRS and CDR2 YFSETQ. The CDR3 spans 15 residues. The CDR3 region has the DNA TGCGCCAGCAGCTTGAAGGGGGCAGGGGGCGAAAAACTGTTTTTT. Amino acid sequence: CASSLKGAGGEKLFF. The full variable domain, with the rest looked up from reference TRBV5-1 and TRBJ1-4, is KAGVTQTPRYLIKTRGQQVTLSCSPISGHRSVSWYQQTPGQGLQFLFEYFSETQRNKGNFPGRFSGRQFSNSRSEMNVSTLELGDSALYLCASSLKGAGGEKLFFGSGTQLSVL.

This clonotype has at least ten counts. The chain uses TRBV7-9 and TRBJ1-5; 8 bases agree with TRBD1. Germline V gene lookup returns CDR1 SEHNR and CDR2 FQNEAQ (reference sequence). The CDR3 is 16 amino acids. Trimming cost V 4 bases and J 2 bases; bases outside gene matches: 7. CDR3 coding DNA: TGTGCCAGCAGCTCGGGACAGGCGAGGGGCAATCAGCCCCAGCATTTT. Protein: CASSSGQARGNQPQHF.

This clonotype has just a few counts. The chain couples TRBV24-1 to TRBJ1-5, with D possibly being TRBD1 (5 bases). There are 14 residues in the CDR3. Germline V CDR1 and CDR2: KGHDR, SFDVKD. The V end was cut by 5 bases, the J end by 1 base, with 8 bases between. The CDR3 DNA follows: TGTGCCACCAGTGGGGGGTCAAGCAATCAGCCCCAGCATTTT. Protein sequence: CATSGGSSNQPQHF.

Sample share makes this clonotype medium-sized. The CDR3, as DNA: TGTGCCAGCAGCTCTAGACTAGCGGGAGCCGGGTCCTACGAGCAGTACTTC. This sequence encodes CASSSRLAGAGSYEQYF. This chain connects TRBV28 to TRBJ2-7, with 12 bases identical to TRBD2. The CDR3 sequence is 17 residues long. CDR1 and CDR2 (germline): MDHEN, SYDVKM. V lost 6 bases, J lost 1 base, and 10 bases stayed unmatched.